The sequence of this TCR beta chain was determined in a study of T cells in Graves' hyperthyroidism and ophthalmopathy. Amplified TCR beta CDR3 regions came from RNA transcripts. A first-round RT-PCR of the TCR CDR3 used the HTBI primer set. TCRdb redid the calling of the multiplex PCR reads with MiXCR, one entry per CDR3 protein. Here the sample spans roughly 300,000 distinct CDR3 sequences, roughly a fifth being singletons. The clonotype originates from a woman aged 45-60 years with Graves' hyperthyroidism. The sequencing sample was made of blood.

The CDR3 protein is CASSQSSEISQYF. CDR3 DNA: TGTGCCAGCAGCCAATCGTCAGAGATCTCGCAGTACTTC. The chain couples TRBV16 to TRBJ2-7, with D uncertain. Trimming stripped 0 bases from V and 9 bases from J, with 12 bases between. CDR3 length equals 13 residues. Germline CDR1 KGHSY, CDR2 FQNENV.